These 31 T cell receptor beta chains came from one sample sequenced in a study of CD8 T cells in Susac syndrome. It was with random hexamers that 0.5 to 1 ug RNA was reverse transcribed. TCRdb recomputed calls from the immunoSEQ multiplex PCR reads with MiXCR, one row per CDR3 protein. The sample yields about 180,000 distinct CDR3 sequences, approximately 96% seen once. The source material was CD8+ T cells from PBMCs. The origin of the receptors is a human donor with multiple sclerosis.

This chain joins TRBV2 and TRBJ2-5, with 10 bases lining up with TRBD2. The germline V gene encodes CDR1 SNHLY and CDR2 FYNNEI. The CDR3 runs to 14 residues. J gave up 3 bases and V 4 bases, and 2 bases lay outside the gene matches. The CDR3 here is CASSGLAGEETQYF. In nucleotides, the CDR3 is TGTGCCAGCAGTGGGCTAGCGGGAGAAGAGACCCAGTACTTC.

V usage is TRBV7-9 and J usage is TRBJ2-3; 9 nucleotides line up with TRBD2. The CDR3 totals 18 residues. Germline V gene lookup returns CDR1 SEHNR and CDR2 FQNEAQ (reference sequence). V was pared by 5 bases and J by 3 bases, with 15 bases of the junction left unmatched. CDR3 DNA: TGTGCCAGCAGCCTCCTTGGCGGGAGGGTACACCTAACAGATACGCAGTATTTT. This codes for CASSLLGGRVHLTDTQYF.

The chain joins TRBV13 to TRBJ2-3; D uncertain. CDR3 size: 12 residues. The V gene lost 4 bases and the J gene lost 6 bases, with 8 bases spanning the gap. Germline V CDR1 and CDR2: PRHDT, FYEKMQ (reference sequence). CDR3 DNA: TGTGCCAGCAGCTCGTTCCCCGATACGCAGTATTTT. Translation: CASSSFPDTQYF.

This clonotype was counted once. This chain connects TRBV28 to TRBJ2-5, with D maybe TRBD2 (5 bases). Trimming took off 4 bases at V and 6 bases at J, with 12 bases between the two ends. This CDR3 has 13 amino acids. Per the germline V gene, CDR1 is MDHEN and CDR2 is SYDVKM. The CDR3 DNA reads as TGTGCCAGCAGTTCTAGCTTAGGAAAGACCCAGTACTTC. It encodes CASSSSLGKTQYF.

The gene calls are TRBV2 and TRBJ2-3; 13 bases align to TRBD2. CDR1 is SNHLY, CDR2 FYNNEI, per germline. Trimming cost V 6 bases and J 5 bases; bases outside gene matches: 14. CDR3 size: 18 residues. CDR3 in DNA: TGTGCCAGCAGCCTGCTGCTGAATGGACTAGCGGGAGAAGATACGCAGTATTTT. It codes for CASSLLLNGLAGEDTQYF. The full variable domain, its missing parts supplied by reference TRBV2 and TRBJ2-3, is EPEVTQTPSHQVTQMGQEVILRCVPISNHLYFYWYRQILGQKVEFLVSFYNNEISEKSEIFDDQFSVERPDGSNFTLKIRSTKLEDSAMYFCASSLLLNGLAGEDTQYFGPGTRLTVL.

V is TRBV29-1 and J is TRBJ2-3, with unresolved D. V was cut by 1 base and J by 3 bases, with 5 bases left in between. CDR3 length equals 12 residues. Germline lookup yields CDR1 SQVTM and CDR2 ANQGSEA. In nucleotides, the CDR3 is TGCAGCGTTGAAGGGGTGACAGATACGCAGTATTTT. Amino acid sequence: CSVEGVTDTQYF.

The CDR3: CASSPRGTSRETQYF. The CDR3 coding sequence is TGTGCCAGCAGTCCGCGGGGGACAAGTCGAGAGACCCAGTACTTC. The rearrangement uses TRBV6-2 or TRBV6-3 and TRBJ2-5, with D possibly TRBD2 on 7 matching bases. The CDR3 is 15 residues long. V dropped 5 bases and J dropped 4 bases, with 17 bases sitting between them. Germline V lookup: CDR1 MNHEY, CDR2 SVGEGT.

This rearrangement joins TRBV2 to TRBJ2-1, with 7 bases fitting TRBD2. Looked up from germline, CDR1 is SNHLY and CDR2 is FYNNEI. This CDR3 region has 13 residues. The J segment lost 2 bases and the V segment lost 8 bases, leaving 3 bases of the junction unmatched. The CDR3 here is CASGGRAYNEQFF. The CDR3 nucleotides are TGTGCCAGCGGTGGGAGGGCCTACAATGAGCAGTTCTTC.

This chain joins TRBV29-1 and TRBJ2-7; 8 bases match TRBD2. CDR3 size: 13 residues. V lost 6 bases to trimming and J lost 3 bases; unmatched junction nucleotides: 7. Germline loops: CDR1 SQVTM, CDR2 ANQGSEA. The CDR3 DNA sequence: TGCAGCGTCGTCGGAGGGACTAGCTACGAGCAGTACTTC. It yields the protein CSVVGGTSYEQYF.

This clonotype came up once. V gene TRBV27 combines with J gene TRBJ2-7; 9 nucleotides align to TRBD1. Germline CDR1 and CDR2: MNHEY and SMNVEV (reference sequence). V lost 6 bases and J lost 6; bases outside the gene matches: 9. This CDR3 region has 14 residues. For the CDR3, the DNA is TGTGCCAGCAGGGGATTACAGGGGGCATTCGAGCAGTACTTC. Its protein is CASRGLQGAFEQYF.

This rearrangement joins TRBV9 to TRBJ2-7; TRBD1 might be the D (7 bases). This CDR3 is built from 13 residues. Trimming removed 3 bases from V and 6 bases from J, with 13 bases in between. Germline V gives CDR1 SGDLS, CDR2 YYNGEE. CDR3 sequence (DNA): TGTGCCAGCAGCGCCTCAGGGGGGCTCGAGCAGTACTTC. Translation: CASSASGGLEQYF.

The gene calls are TRBV11-2 and TRBJ2-5; 9 positions match TRBD1. The germline CDR1 and CDR2 sequences are SGHAT and FQNNGV. The CDR3 extends over 16 amino acids. Germline trimming cut 4 bases from V and 5 bases from J; bases unmatched to any gene: 11. CDR3 region: CASSSGTGSMRETQYF. In DNA, the CDR3 is TGTGCCAGCAGCTCCGGGACAGGGTCGATGAGGGAGACCCAGTACTTC.

The J gene is TRBJ2-5, the V gene TRBV27; D is unresolved. The germline V gene encodes CDR1 MNHEY and CDR2 SMNVEV (reference sequence). The length of the CDR3 is 13 residues. The ends were cut back, 3 bases at V and 3 bases at J, with 8 bases in the middle. The CDR3 reads CASSFGGEETQYF. The CDR3 bases are TGTGCCAGCAGTTTCGGCGGAGAAGAGACCCAGTACTTC.

Here the CDR3 reads CASSVYGRENEQFF. CDR3 DNA: TGTGCCAGCAGCGTCTACGGGAGGGAAAATGAGCAGTTCTTC. The rearrangement joins TRBV9 to TRBJ2-1; TRBD2 matches at 8 bases. The germline V gene has CDR1 SGDLS and CDR2 YYNGEE. V lost 2 bases to trimming and J lost 7 bases; unmatched junction nucleotides: 5. CDR3 size: 14 residues.

The chain employs TRBV12-3 or TRBV12-4 and TRBJ2-5; 11 positions agree with TRBD1. V was pared by 3 bases and J by 4 bases, with 7 bases of the junction left unmatched. The CDR3 is made up of 16 amino acids. The CDR3: CASSFLDRGHGETQYF. The CDR3 DNA reads TGTGCCAGCAGTTTCTTGGACAGGGGGCACGGAGAGACCCAGTACTTC.

Written as DNA, the CDR3 is TGCAGTGCGGAACAGGGTTCCCTCTACGAGCAGTACTTC. Translating it yields CSAEQGSLYEQYF. The chain uses TRBV20-1 and TRBJ2-7; a weak D match, TRBD1 (6 bases). Germline V gene sequence: CDR1 DFQATT, CDR2 SNEGSKA (reference sequence). Trimming removed 6 bases from V and 3 bases from J, with 15 bases in between. The length of the CDR3 is 13 residues.

The rearrangement links TRBV28 to TRBJ2-4; D uncertain. Between the trimmed V and J ends, which lost 7 bases and 8 bases, there was a span of 15 bases. The germline CDR1 and CDR2 sequences are MDHEN and SYDVKM. The CDR3 contains 13 residues. CDR3 nucleotide sequence: TGTGCCAGCACCCAAACCGTCCGGGACATTCAGTACTTC. Protein: CASTQTVRDIQYF. The full variable domain, with the rest looked up from reference TRBV28 and TRBJ2-4, is DVKVTQSSRYLVKRTGEKVFLECVQDMDHENMFWYRQDPGLGLRLIYFSYDVKMKEKGDIPEGYSVSREKKERFSLILESASTNQTSMYLCASTQTVRDIQYFGAGTRLSVL.

The chain combines TRBV13 with TRBJ1-2, with 9 bases identical to TRBD1. Germline V gives CDR1 PRHDT, CDR2 FYEKMQ (reference sequence). J gave up 4 bases and V 6 bases, and 9 bases lay outside the gene matches. The CDR3 totals 15 residues. Here the CDR3 reads CASREQGAHSYGYTF. CDR3 sequence (DNA): TGTGCCAGCAGAGAACAGGGGGCGCATTCCTATGGCTACACCTTC.

The chain employs TRBV28 and TRBJ2-7, with D maybe TRBD1 (6 bases). Trimming shortened V by 3 bases and J by 5 bases, and 26 bases separated the two germline ends. The CDR3 covers 18 residues. Germline CDR1 MDHEN, CDR2 SYDVKM. The CDR3 DNA follows: TGTGCCAGCAGTTTCCCACTCCAACGGGGCAGGGGCGTGAACGAGCAGTACTTC. It codes for CASSFPLQRGRGVNEQYF.

This clonotype was counted once. J is TRBJ1-5 and V is TRBV27; no firm D call. The V gene lost 5 bases and the J gene lost 5 bases, with 13 bases spanning the gap. The CDR3 spans 14 residues. CDR1 is MNHEY, CDR2 SMNVEV, per germline (reference sequence). The CDR3 DNA sequence: TGTGCCAGCAGTCTCCACCACCGGTATCAGCCCCAGCATTTT. Protein sequence: CASSLHHRYQPQHF.

The CDR3 DNA reads as TGTGCCAGCAGCCAATGGGAAGATGCAGTTAACTATGGCTACACCTTC. Protein: CASSQWEDAVNYGYTF. The chain carries TRBV7-9 and TRBJ1-2; D unclear. V shed 5 bases and J shed 1 base, with 17 bases lying between them. This CDR3 comprises 16 residues. Per germline, CDR1 SEHNR and CDR2 FQNEAQ (reference sequence). The full variable domain, rest sourced from reference TRBV7-9 and TRBJ1-2, is DTGVSQNPRHKITKRGQNVTFRCDPISEHNRLYWYRQTLGQGPEFLTYFQNEAQLEKSRLLSDRFSAERPKGSFSTLEIQRTEQGDSAMYLCASSQWEDAVNYGYTFGSGTRLTVV.

The genes are TRBV4-1 and TRBJ1-1; 9 bases map to TRBD1. The V and J ends lost 8 bases and 0 bases, in that order; junction bases with no gene match: 1. Looked up from germline, CDR1 is MGHRA and CDR2 is YSYEKL. CDR3 length equals 13 residues. The DNA for the CDR3 is TGCGCCAGCCGGGACAGGGTGAACACTGAAGCTTTCTTT. Protein: CASRDRVNTEAFF.

The genes are TRBV13 and TRBJ1-2, with D unresolved. The V gene lost 4 bases and the J gene lost 0 bases, with 12 bases spanning the gap. This CDR3 contains 15 residues. Germline CDR1 reads PRHDT; CDR2 reads FYEKMQ (reference sequence). The CDR3 spells CASSSPGFANYGYTF. CDR3 nucleotide sequence: TGTGCCAGCAGCTCCCCGGGTTTCGCTAACTATGGCTACACCTTC.

The V gene is TRBV20-1, the J gene TRBJ2-7; 8 bases are shared with TRBD1. The CDR3 extends over 15 amino acids. CDR1 and CDR2 (germline): DFQATT, SNEGSKA (reference sequence). The trim removed 1 base at V and 3 bases at J, leaving 8 bases unmatched. The CDR3 region has the DNA TGCAGTGCTAGAGGACGAGGACAGGGAGGCTACGAGCAGTACTTC. Translated: CSARGRGQGGYEQYF.

The chain is built from TRBV12-3 or TRBV12-4 and TRBJ2-6; D remains unclear. The CDR3 length is 12 residues. V was trimmed by 6 bases and J by 4 bases, leaving 4 bases between them. The CDR3 region has the DNA TGTGCCAGCAGGCGAGGGGCCAACGTCCTGACTTTC. This sequence encodes CASRRGANVLTF.

The count of this clonotype is one. CDR3 sequence reads: CASSDGFTEAFF. For the CDR3, the DNA is TGTGCCAGCAGCGACGGATTCACTGAAGCTTTCTTT. This rearrangement joins TRBV7-9 to TRBJ1-1; D call uncertain. Looked up from germline, CDR1 is SEHNR and CDR2 is FQNEAQ (reference sequence). V lost 5 bases and J lost 4, with 8 bases in between. The CDR3 spans 12 residues.

The chain recombines TRBV27 with TRBJ2-7; D is possibly TRBD1 or TRBD2 (5 bases each). Trimming removed 3 bases from V and 3 bases from J, with 9 bases in between. CDR3 length: 13 amino acids. CDR1 and CDR2 (germline): MNHEY, SMNVEV (reference sequence). The CDR3: CASSFRDGYEQYF. The CDR3, as DNA: TGTGCCAGCAGTTTCCGGGACGGCTACGAGCAGTACTTC.

The V and J genes are TRBV7-9 and TRBJ2-7; TRBD2 agrees at 7 bases. Germline V gene lookup returns CDR1 SEHNR and CDR2 FQNEAQ (reference sequence). The CDR3 runs to 15 residues. J gave up 2 bases and V 1 base, and 5 bases lay outside the gene matches. The CDR3 DNA follows: TGTGCCAGCAGCTTAGGGGGGGAGGGCCCCTACGAGCAGTACTTC. Translated, it gives CASSLGGEGPYEQYF. The variable domain in full, with the rest retrieved from reference TRBV7-9 and TRBJ2-7, is DTGVSQNPRHKITKRGQNVTFRCDPISEHNRLYWYRQTLGQGPEFLTYFQNEAQLEKSRLLSDRFSAERPKGSFSTLEIQRTEQGDSAMYLCASSLGGEGPYEQYFGPGTRLTVT.

Only one count was recorded for this clonotype. V gene TRBV15 combines with J gene TRBJ1-2; D ambiguous. Germline V gives CDR1 LNHNV, CDR2 YYDKDF (reference sequence). The V end lost 5 bases, the J end lost 2 bases, and 12 bases lay between the germline ends. The CDR3 spans 14 residues. The CDR3 reads CATSGRNPNYGYTF. The DNA of the CDR3 is TGTGCCACCAGCGGACGAAATCCAAACTATGGCTACACCTTC.

This clonotype was seen more than once but under ten times. This rearrangement joins TRBV6-2 or TRBV6-3 to TRBJ2-3; D possibly uses TRBD1 or TRBD2 (5 bases each). Trimming stripped 2 bases from V and 3 bases from J, with 12 bases between. The CDR3 runs to 15 residues. From germline, CDR1 is MNHEY and CDR2 SVGEGT. The CDR3 nucleotides read TGTGCCAGCAGTTACGAGGGCAGGGCGACAGATACGCAGTATTTT. It specifies CASSYEGRATDTQYF.

V is TRBV5-1 and J is TRBJ2-7, with D perhaps TRBD1 (6 bases). Trimming shortened V by 7 bases and J by 0 bases, and 14 bases separated the two germline ends. The CDR3 length is 14 residues. CDR1 and CDR2 (germline): SGHRS, YFSETQ. Here the CDR3 DNA reads TGCGCCAGCGGCCCCACGGACAGCTCCTACGAGCAGTACTTC. It specifies CASGPTDSSYEQYF.